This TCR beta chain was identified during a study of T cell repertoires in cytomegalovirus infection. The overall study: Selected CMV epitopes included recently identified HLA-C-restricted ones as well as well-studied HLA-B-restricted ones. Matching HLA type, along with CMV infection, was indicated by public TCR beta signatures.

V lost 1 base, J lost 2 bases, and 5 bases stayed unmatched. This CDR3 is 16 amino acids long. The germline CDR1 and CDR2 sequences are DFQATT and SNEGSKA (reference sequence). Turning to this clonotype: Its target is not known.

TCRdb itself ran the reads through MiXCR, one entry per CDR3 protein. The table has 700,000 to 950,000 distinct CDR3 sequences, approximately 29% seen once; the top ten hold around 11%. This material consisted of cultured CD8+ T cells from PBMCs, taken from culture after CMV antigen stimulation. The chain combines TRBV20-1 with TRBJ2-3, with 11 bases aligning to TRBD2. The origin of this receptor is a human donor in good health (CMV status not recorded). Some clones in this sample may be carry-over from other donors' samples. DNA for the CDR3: TGCAGTGCTAGAGCCCTAGCGGGGGGCGACACAGATACGCAGTATTTT. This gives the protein CSARALAGGDTDTQYF.